One and the same sample provided the 10 T cell receptor beta chains below, sequenced in a study of Graves' ophthalmopathy and Graves' hyperthyroidism. RNA transcripts were the source from which TCR beta CDR3 regions were amplified. An opening RT-PCR round employed HTBI primers and preceded a second-round multiplex PCR. TCRdb re-called the multiplex PCR reads through MiXCR, storing one row per CDR3 protein. The data show about 700,000 distinct CDR3 sequences, 40% seen once. Source material: peripheral blood. Receptors were obtained from an adult man with Graves' ophthalmopathy.

This clonotype was found a few times. This chain connects TRBV5-5 to TRBJ1-2; a weak D match, TRBD1 (6 bases). V lost 4 bases and J lost 4, with 11 bases in between. The CDR3 is 13 amino acids. Germline CDR1 SGHKS, CDR2 YYEKEE (reference sequence). The CDR3 sequence: CASSQGGAYGYTF. In DNA form, the CDR3 reads TGTGCCAGCAGCCAAGGGGGGGCCTATGGCTACACCTTC.

The gene calls are TRBV2 and TRBJ1-6; 9 nucleotides match TRBD1. This CDR3 has 13 residues. Germline loops: CDR1 SNHLY, CDR2 FYNNEI. With V trimmed by 10 bases and J by 10 bases, 8 bases remained unmatched. CDR3 DNA: TGTGCCACCGATAGACAGGGGGGATCACCCCTCCACTTT. Translated, it gives CATDRQGGSPLHF.

The table lists this clonotype with many counts. The rearrangement links TRBV2 to TRBJ2-7; weak D call: TRBD2 (5 bases). Trimming cost V 5 bases and J 0 bases, with 5 bases left between them. Germline CDR1 and CDR2: SNHLY and FYNNEI. This CDR3 has 12 residues. The CDR3, as DNA: TGTGCCAGCAGTCGGGACTCCTACGAGCAGTACTTC. Protein: CASSRDSYEQYF.

There are many counts of this clonotype. J is TRBJ1-2 and V is TRBV7-8; D is ambiguous. Germline CDR1 reads SGHVS; CDR2 reads FQNEAQ. This CDR3 has 14 residues. V lost 2 bases and J 4 bases, leaving 11 bases between the germline ends. For the CDR3, the DNA is TGTGCCAGCAGCTTAAGTCCGGCAATCTATGGCTACACCTTC. Translated, it gives CASSLSPAIYGYTF. Complete variable domain (other parts from reference TRBV7-8 and TRBJ1-2): GAGVSQSPRYKVAKRGQDVALRCDPISGHVSLFWYQQALGQGPEFLTYFQNEAQLDKSGLPSDRFFAERPEGSVSTLKIQRTQQEDSAVYLCASSLSPAIYGYTFGSGTRLTVV.

This clonotype was seen a handful of times. J is TRBJ1-5 and V is TRBV19, with D unresolved. The CDR3 totals 14 residues. Germline V lookup: CDR1 LNHDA, CDR2 SQIVND (reference sequence). Trimming left V 5 bases short and J 3 bases short, with 11 bases between. CDR3 sequence (DNA): TGTGCCAGTAGTCCGTGGGGAGTCAATCAGCCCCAGCATTTT. It specifies CASSPWGVNQPQHF.

This clonotype has just a few counts. The CDR3 is CASSQDREVGGYTF. The CDR3 nucleotides read TGTGCCAGCAGCCAAGACAGGGAAGTGGGTGGCTACACCTTC. This chain connects TRBV7-2 to TRBJ1-2, with 7 positions matching TRBD1. CDR3 size: 14 residues. Germline lookup yields CDR1 SGHTA and CDR2 FQGNSA. V lost 5 bases, J lost 7 bases, and 10 bases stayed unmatched.

V and J are TRBV19 and TRBJ2-5; D is possibly TRBD1 (6 bases). Germline CDR1 LNHDA, CDR2 SQIVND (reference sequence). Trimming shortened V by 5 bases and J by 3 bases, and 19 bases separated the two germline ends. This CDR3 comprises 16 residues. CDR3 protein: CASSSRPRQVEETQYF. The CDR3 DNA reads as TGTGCCAGTAGTTCCCGCCCCCGACAGGTCGAAGAGACCCAGTACTTC.

This clonotype was counted only a few times. CDR3 amino acids: CSVEDPGIVNTGELFF. The DNA for the CDR3 is TGCAGCGTTGAAGATCCAGGGATAGTGAACACCGGGGAGCTGTTTTTT. The chain uses TRBV29-1 and TRBJ2-2, with D perhaps matching TRBD1 (5 bases). The CDR3 has 16 amino acids. CDR1 and CDR2 (germline): SQVTM, ANQGSEA. The ends were cut back, 0 bases at V and 1 base at J, with 12 bases in the middle.

The chain carries TRBV15 and TRBJ2-5; D is unclear. CDR3 size: 15 residues. From germline, CDR1 is LNHNV and CDR2 YYDKDF (reference sequence). Trimming took off 0 bases at V and 2 bases at J, with 10 bases between the two ends. This CDR3 is CATSRDPATQETQYF. For the CDR3, the DNA is TGTGCCACCAGCAGAGATCCAGCAACTCAAGAGACCCAGTACTTC.

The chain combines TRBV7-9 with TRBJ2-5; TRBD1 aligns across 9 bases. V shed 8 bases and J 2 bases; nucleotides not matched to a gene: 9. CDR1 is SEHNR and CDR2 is FQNEAQ in the germline V gene (reference sequence). CDR3 length equals 15 residues. CDR3 nucleotide sequence: TGTGCCAGCCATTACGAGACAGGGGGTCAAGAGACCCAGTACTTC. Its protein is CASHYETGGQETQYF.